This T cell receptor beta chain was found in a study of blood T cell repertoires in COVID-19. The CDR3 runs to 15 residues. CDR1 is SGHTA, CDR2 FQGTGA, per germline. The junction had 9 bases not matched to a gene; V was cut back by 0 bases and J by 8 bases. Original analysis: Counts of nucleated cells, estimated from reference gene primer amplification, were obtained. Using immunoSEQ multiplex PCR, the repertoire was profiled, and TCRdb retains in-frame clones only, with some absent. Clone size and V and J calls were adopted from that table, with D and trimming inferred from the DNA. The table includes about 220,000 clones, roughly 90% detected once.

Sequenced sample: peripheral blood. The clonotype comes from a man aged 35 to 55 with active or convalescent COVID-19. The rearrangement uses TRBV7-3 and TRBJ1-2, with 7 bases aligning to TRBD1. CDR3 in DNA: TGTGCCAGCAGCTTAACCCCCGGGACAGAAGACGGCTACACCTTC. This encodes CASSLTPGTEDGYTF.